This TCR beta chain comes out of a study of OX40 agonist ivuxolimab in advanced cancers. Study findings and constraints: Partial responders at 0.1-3.0 mg/kg showed near-lowest clonal expansion.

With regard to this clone: What it recognizes is unknown.

The CDR3 sequence is 13 residues long. Germline V gene lookup returns CDR1 MNHEY and CDR2 SVGAGI. Trimming removed 4 bases at V and 4 bases at J, with 8 bases between. The repertoire was sequenced with immunoSEQ multiplex PCR; TCRdb's copy has only in-frame clones and lacks some. The top ten clones hold almost 4.5% of a sample with fewer than 85,000 clones, roughly four fifths of them seen once. This chain joins TRBV6-5 and TRBJ1-5; D unclear. The clonotype comes from an adult with an advanced solid tumor such as melanoma, head and neck, liver or kidney cancer. Sample: CD4+ or CD8+ T cells sorted from blood, taken in a trial of the OX40 agonist ivuxolimab. The CDR3 coding sequence is TGTGCCAGCAGTTCCGACACTAATCAGCCCCAGCATTTT. It codes for CASSSDTNQPQHF.